The entry that follows covers one T cell receptor beta chain sequence. Its antigen is not identified. Amplification used 60 Vbeta primers and 13 Jbeta primers. Libraries were prepared by immunoSEQ multiplex PCR; TCRdb keeps only in-frame clonotypes and omits some of them. The table records about 120,000 clones, around 84% of them present only once. This record belongs to a study of cytomegalovirus exposure and HLA in healthy donors. Study-wide points: Further analysis was carried out later, and it showed several of the most significant clusters appearing linked to common viral pathogens. Prediction of most subjects' HLA-A and HLA-B alleles by TCR beta sequences was reportedly accurate. Through in vitro validation, three CMV-associated chains were shown to be specific for CMV antigens.

Healthy bone marrow donors made up the donor group. The CDR3 has 15 residues. V was trimmed by 4 bases and J by 0 bases, leaving 12 bases between them. The V gene's germline CDR1 is SGHAT and CDR2 FQNNGV. The chain links TRBV11-2 to TRBJ1-1, with D tentatively TRBD1 (6 bases). The sample consisted of PBMCs. The clonotype was recovered from a woman in her thirties or forties in good health and CMV-seronegative. CDR3: CASSSRGQLNTEAFF. Here the CDR3 DNA reads TGTGCCAGCAGCTCACGTGGACAGCTGAACACTGAAGCTTTCTTT. The full variable domain, rest sourced from reference TRBV11-2 and TRBJ1-1, is EAGVAQSPRYKIIEKRQSVAFWCNPISGHATLYWYQQILGQGPKLLIQFQNNGVVDDSQLPKDRFSAERLKGVDSTLKIQPAKLEDSAVYLCASSSRGQLNTEAFFGQGTRLTVV.